What follows describes a single TCR beta chain. The data originate from a study of blood T cell repertoires in COVID-19. Measured with immunoSEQ multiplex PCR; TCRdb has only the in-frame clones, and not every one. The sample has 250,000 to 300,000 clones; approximately 89% are singletons. Material: peripheral blood. The receptor's source is a woman in her thirties who had recovered from COVID-19.

CDR3 region: CASSLRAGGDGNTIYF. The DNA for the CDR3 is TGTGCCAGCAGCCTAAGAGCAGGGGGCGACGGAAACACCATATATTTT. The V call is TRBV3-1 (or the pseudogene TRBV3-2), the J call TRBJ1-3; 8 nucleotides match TRBD1. The CDR3 covers 16 residues. Germline-derived CDR1 and CDR2 are LGHDT and YNNKEL (reference sequence). Trimming at V came to 4 bases and at J to 4 bases, leaving 9 bases not matched to a gene.